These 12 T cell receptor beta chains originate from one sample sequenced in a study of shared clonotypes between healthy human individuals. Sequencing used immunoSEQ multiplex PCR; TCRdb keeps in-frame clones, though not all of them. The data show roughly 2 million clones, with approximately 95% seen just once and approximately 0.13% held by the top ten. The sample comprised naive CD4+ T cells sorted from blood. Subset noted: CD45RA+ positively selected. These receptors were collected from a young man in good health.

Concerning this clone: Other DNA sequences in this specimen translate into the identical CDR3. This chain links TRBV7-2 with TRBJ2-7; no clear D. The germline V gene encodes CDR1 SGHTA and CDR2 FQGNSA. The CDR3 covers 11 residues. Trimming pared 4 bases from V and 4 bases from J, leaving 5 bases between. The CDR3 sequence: CASSSPYEQYF. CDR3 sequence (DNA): TGTGCCAGCAGCTCCCCGTACGAGCAGTACTTC.

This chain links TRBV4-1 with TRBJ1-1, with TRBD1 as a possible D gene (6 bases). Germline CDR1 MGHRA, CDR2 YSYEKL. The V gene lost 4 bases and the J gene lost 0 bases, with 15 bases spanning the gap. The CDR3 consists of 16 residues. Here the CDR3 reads CASSPGQTKMNTEAFF. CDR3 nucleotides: TGCGCCAGCAGCCCTGGACAGACCAAGATGAACACTGAAGCTTTCTTT.

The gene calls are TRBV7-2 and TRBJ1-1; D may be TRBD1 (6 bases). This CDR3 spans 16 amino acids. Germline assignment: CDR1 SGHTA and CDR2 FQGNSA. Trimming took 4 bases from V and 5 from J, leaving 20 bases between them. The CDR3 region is CASSSAPTQGWTEAFF. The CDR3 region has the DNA TGTGCCAGCAGCTCAGCACCCACGCAGGGGTGGACTGAAGCTTTCTTT.

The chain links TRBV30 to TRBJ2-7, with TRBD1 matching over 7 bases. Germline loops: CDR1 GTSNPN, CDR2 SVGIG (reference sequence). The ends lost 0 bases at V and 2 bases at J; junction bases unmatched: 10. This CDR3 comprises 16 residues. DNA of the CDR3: TGTGCCTGGAGTGTACAGGGGTTGAGCGTTACCTACGAGCAGTACTTC. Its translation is CAWSVQGLSVTYEQYF.

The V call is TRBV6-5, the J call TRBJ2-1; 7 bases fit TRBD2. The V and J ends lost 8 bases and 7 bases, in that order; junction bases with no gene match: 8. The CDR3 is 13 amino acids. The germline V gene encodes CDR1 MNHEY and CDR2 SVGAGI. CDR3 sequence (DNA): TGTGCCAGCCAAATTGAGGGAGGGAATGAGCAGTTCTTC. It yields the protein CASQIEGGNEQFF.

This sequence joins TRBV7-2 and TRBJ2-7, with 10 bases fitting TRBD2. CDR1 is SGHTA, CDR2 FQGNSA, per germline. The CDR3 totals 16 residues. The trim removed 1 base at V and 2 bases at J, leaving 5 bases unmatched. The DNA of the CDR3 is TGTGCCAGCAGCTTAGAACTAGCGGGACCAACCTACGAGCAGTACTTC. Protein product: CASSLELAGPTYEQYF. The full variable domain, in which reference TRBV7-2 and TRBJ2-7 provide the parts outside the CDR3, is GAGVSQSPSNKVTEKGKDVELRCDPISGHTALYWYRQSLGQGLEFLIYFQGNSAPDKSGLPSDRFSAERTGGSVSTLTIQRTQQEDSAVYLCASSLELAGPTYEQYFGPGTRLTVT.

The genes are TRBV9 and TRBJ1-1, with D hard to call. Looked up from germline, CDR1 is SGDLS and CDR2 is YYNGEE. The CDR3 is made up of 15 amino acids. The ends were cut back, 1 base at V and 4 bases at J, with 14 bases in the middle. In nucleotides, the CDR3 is TGTGCCAGCAGCGTACGCCCGTACGAATCCACTGAAGCTTTCTTT. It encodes CASSVRPYESTEAFF.

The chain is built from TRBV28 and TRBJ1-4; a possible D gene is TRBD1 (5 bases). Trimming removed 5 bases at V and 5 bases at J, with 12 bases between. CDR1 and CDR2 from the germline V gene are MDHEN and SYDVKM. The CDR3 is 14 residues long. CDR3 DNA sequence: TGTGCCAGCAGTGACGGCGGGGCGAATGAAAAACTGTTTTTT. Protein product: CASSDGGANEKLFF.

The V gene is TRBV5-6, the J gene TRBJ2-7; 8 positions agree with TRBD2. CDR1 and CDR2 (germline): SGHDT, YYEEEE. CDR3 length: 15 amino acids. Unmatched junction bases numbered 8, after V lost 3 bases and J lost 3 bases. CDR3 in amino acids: CASSSGTRGFYEQYF. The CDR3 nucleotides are TGTGCCAGCAGCTCCGGGACTAGGGGATTCTACGAGCAGTACTTC.

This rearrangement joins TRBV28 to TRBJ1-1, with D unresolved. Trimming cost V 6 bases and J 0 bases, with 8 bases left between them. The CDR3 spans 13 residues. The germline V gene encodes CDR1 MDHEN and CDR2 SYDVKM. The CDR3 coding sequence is TGTGCCAGCAGACCCGAGGTGAACACTGAAGCTTTCTTT. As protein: CASRPEVNTEAFF. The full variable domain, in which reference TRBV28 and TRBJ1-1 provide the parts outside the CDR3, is DVKVTQSSRYLVKRTGEKVFLECVQDMDHENMFWYRQDPGLGLRLIYFSYDVKMKEKGDIPEGYSVSREKKERFSLILESASTNQTSMYLCASRPEVNTEAFFGQGTRLTVV.

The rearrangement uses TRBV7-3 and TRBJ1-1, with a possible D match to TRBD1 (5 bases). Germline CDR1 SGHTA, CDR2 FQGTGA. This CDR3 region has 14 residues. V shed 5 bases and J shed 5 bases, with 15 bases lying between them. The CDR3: CASSPGGDPTEAFF. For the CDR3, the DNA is TGTGCCAGCAGCCCGGGGGGAGACCCGACTGAAGCTTTCTTT.

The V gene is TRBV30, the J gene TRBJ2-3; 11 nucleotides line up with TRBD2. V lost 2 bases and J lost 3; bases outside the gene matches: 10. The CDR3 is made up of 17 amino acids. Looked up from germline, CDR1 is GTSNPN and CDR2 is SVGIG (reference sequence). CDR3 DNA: TGTGCCTGGAGTCAAGATTCACTAGCGGGAGTGACAGATACGCAGTATTTT. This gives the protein CAWSQDSLAGVTDTQYF.